These 20 T cell receptor beta chains originate from one sample sequenced in a study of CD8+CD57+ T cells in acquired aplastic anemia. Genomic DNA served as template for TCR beta VDJ and CDR3 profiling. Each CDR3 protein is one row after TCRdb ran MiXCR on the reads. There are about 190,000 distinct CDR3 sequences in the sample; roughly half occur only once, and 16% lies in the top ten. The sample comprised sorted CD4+, CD8+, or CD8+CD57+ T cells (not recorded which) from PBMCs. The receptor source for this set is a human donor in good health, serving as a control.

This chain links TRBV7-9 with TRBJ1-6; D gene unclear. This CDR3 is built from 13 residues. Trimming pared 6 bases from V and 8 bases from J, leaving 11 bases between. CDR1 SEHNR and CDR2 FQNEAQ come from the germline V gene (reference sequence). CDR3 protein: CASSFVADSPLHF. DNA of the CDR3: TGTGCCAGCAGTTTCGTCGCGGATTCACCCCTCCACTTT.

This rearrangement joins TRBV19 to TRBJ1-4, with D perhaps matching TRBD1 (5 bases). This CDR3 contains 13 residues. Trimming cost V 10 bases and J 8 bases, with 17 bases left between them. CDR1 LNHDA and CDR2 SQIVND come from the germline V gene (reference sequence). CDR3 region: CATAKDRDEKLFF. The CDR3 nucleotides are TGTGCCACCGCAAAGGACCGGGACGAAAAACTGTTTTTT.

This chain joins TRBV2 and TRBJ2-7; no definite D call. This CDR3 comprises 15 residues. Germline CDR1 SNHLY, CDR2 FYNNEI. V lost 10 bases, J lost 1 base, and 20 bases lay in between. CDR3 nucleotides: TGTGCCACCAGCGATAGGGTCTCGGCTTCCTACGAGCAGTACTTC. It yields the protein CATSDRVSASYEQYF.

This clonotype was observed at least ten times. The chain links TRBV5-1 to TRBJ1-6; maybe TRBD1 (5 bases). The germline CDR1 and CDR2 sequences are SGHRS and YFSETQ. The CDR3 is made up of 14 amino acids. Trimming removed 4 bases at V and 8 bases at J, with 13 bases between. This CDR3 is CASSTGSGDSPLHF. In nucleotides, the CDR3 is TGCGCCAGCAGCACTGGATCGGGGGATTCACCCCTCCACTTT.

The V gene is TRBV2, the J gene TRBJ1-5; 7 bases are a match to TRBD1. Germline lookup yields CDR1 SNHLY and CDR2 FYNNEI. CDR3 length: 12 residues. J lost 11 bases, V lost 10 bases, and 11 bases had no gene match. The CDR3 reads CATGTDQETQHF. The CDR3 DNA reads as TGTGCCACCGGGACAGACCAAGAGACCCAGCATTTT.

This clonotype was recorded many times. V and J are TRBV6-5 and TRBJ2-5, with D unresolved. Germline CDR1 reads MNHEY; CDR2 reads SVGAGI. The V end was cut by 2 bases, the J end by 2 bases, with 12 bases between. This CDR3 spans 15 amino acids. CDR3 sequence (DNA): TGTGCCAGCAGTTACAGGAAGGGCAGACAAGAGACCCAGTACTTC. Its protein is CASSYRKGRQETQYF.

The chain carries TRBV20-1 and TRBJ2-2; 7 bases match TRBD1. V trimming: 1 base; J trimming: 0 bases; junction bases outside the gene matches: 5. The CDR3 totals 16 residues. The germline V gene encodes CDR1 DFQATT and CDR2 SNEGSKA (reference sequence). The chain's CDR3 is CSARAIGTANTGELFF. Here the CDR3 DNA reads TGCAGTGCTAGAGCCATCGGGACAGCGAACACCGGGGAGCTGTTTTTT.

The chain couples TRBV10-2 to TRBJ2-2, with a weak D call TRBD1 (5 bases). Looked up from germline, CDR1 is WSHSY and CDR2 is SAAADI. V lost 5 bases, J lost 0 bases, and 10 bases lay in between. The CDR3 consists of 15 residues. This CDR3 reads CASSWGSPNTGELFF. Here the CDR3 DNA reads TGCGCCAGCAGTTGGGGCAGTCCGAACACCGGGGAGCTGTTTTTT.

At least ten counts were recorded for this clonotype. This chain links TRBV6-1 with TRBJ1-5, with a tentative D call TRBD1 (5 bases). Germline CDR1 and CDR2: MNHNS and SASEGT. Trimming cost V 2 bases and J 4 bases, with 12 bases left between them. This CDR3 has 15 amino acids. This CDR3 reads CASSETQGPNQPQHF. CDR3 nucleotides: TGTGCCAGCAGTGAAACGCAGGGCCCTAATCAGCCCCAGCATTTT.

The rearrangement uses TRBV10-3 and TRBJ2-3, with 8 bases aligning to TRBD1. J gave up 2 bases and V 4 bases, and 5 bases lay outside the gene matches. The CDR3 is made up of 15 amino acids. Germline CDR1 and CDR2: ENHRY and SYGVKD. CDR3 coding DNA: TGTGCCATCAGTGGGGGGCAGGGGGCCACAGATACGCAGTATTTT. Residues: CAISGGQGATDTQYF.

Many counts were recorded for this clonotype. This chain links TRBV2 with TRBJ1-2; 9 bases line up with TRBD1. In germline, CDR1 is SNHLY, CDR2 FYNNEI. This CDR3 region has 14 residues. Trimming took 3 bases from V and 4 from J; bases not matched to a gene: 3. The CDR3 DNA reads TGTGCCAGCAGTGAGGGGACAGGGACCTATGGCTACACCTTC. Encoded protein: CASSEGTGTYGYTF.

This chain connects TRBV2 to TRBJ2-7; TRBD2 might be the D (6 bases). V dropped 4 bases and J dropped 6 bases, with 16 bases sitting between them. The CDR3 is 14 amino acids. Germline V gene lookup returns CDR1 SNHLY and CDR2 FYNNEI. The CDR3 reads CASSVKLAGVEQYF. Written as DNA, the CDR3 is TGTGCCAGCAGTGTAAAACTAGCAGGCGTCGAGCAGTACTTC.

This clonotype was observed many times. The chain recombines TRBV6-2 or TRBV6-3 with TRBJ1-1, with a possible D match to TRBD1 (5 bases). The CDR3 covers 13 residues. The V end was cut by 7 bases, the J end by 0 bases, with 9 bases between. Germline loops: CDR1 MNHEY, CDR2 SVGEGT. The DNA for the CDR3 is TGTGCCAGCACGGACATTTTGAACACTGAAGCTTTCTTT. This gives the protein CASTDILNTEAFF.

The genes are TRBV12-3 or TRBV12-4 and TRBJ1-1; D is unclear. CDR3 length equals 14 residues. Trimming cost V 2 bases and J 3 bases, with 10 bases left between them. The CDR3 loop reads CASSLRHVDTEAFF. The DNA of the CDR3 is TGTGCCAGCAGTTTAAGGCACGTGGACACTGAAGCTTTCTTT.

The table lists this clonotype with a few counts. This chain links TRBV6-4 with TRBJ2-1, with 11 bases aligning to TRBD2. The CDR3 runs to 16 residues. The trim removed 3 bases at V and 3 bases at J, leaving 4 bases unmatched. In germline, CDR1 is MRHNA, CDR2 SNTAGT. The DNA for the CDR3 is TGTGCCAGCAGTGAGCAAGGGACTAGCGGCTACAATGAGCAGTTCTTC. Encoded protein: CASSEQGTSGYNEQFF.

The chain has TRBV10-2 and TRBJ1-1, with 10 bases matching TRBD1. Trimming cost V 7 bases and J 11 bases; bases outside gene matches: 13. This CDR3 region has 14 residues. The germline V gene has CDR1 WSHSY and CDR2 SAAADI. CDR3: CASNAGTGVVAAFF. The CDR3 coding sequence is TGCGCCAGCAACGCCGGGACAGGGGTCGTAGCCGCTTTCTTT.

The rearrangement joins TRBV12-3 or TRBV12-4 to TRBJ2-1, with 7 bases fitting TRBD2. Trimming removed 1 base from V and 7 bases from J; junction bases left unmatched: 4. The CDR3 is made up of 14 amino acids. In DNA, the CDR3 is TGTGCCAGCAGTTTAGGGGGGGGTTGGAATGAGCAGTTCTTC. Protein: CASSLGGGWNEQFF.

This clonotype occurred many times. The gene calls are TRBV7-2 and TRBJ1-3; D uncertain. The V end lost 1 base, the J end lost 0 bases, and 4 bases lay between the germline ends. CDR3 length: 14 residues. From germline, CDR1 is SGHTA and CDR2 FQGNSA. The CDR3 coding sequence is TGTGCCAGCAGCTTAGGTATCTCTGGAAACACCATATATTTT. Translated: CASSLGISGNTIYF.

This rearrangement joins TRBV12-3 or TRBV12-4 to TRBJ2-2; no clear D gene. V lost 3 bases and J 4 bases, leaving 9 bases between the germline ends. The CDR3 consists of 14 residues. The CDR3 DNA reads TGTGCCAGCAGTTTGGTACAAGGCACCGGGGAGCTGTTTTTT. This sequence encodes CASSLVQGTGELFF.

This sequence joins TRBV7-2 and TRBJ2-2; D not resolved. This CDR3 has 14 amino acids. The germline gives CDR1 SGHTA, CDR2 FQGNSA. V was trimmed by 1 base and J by 3 bases, leaving 6 bases between them. In DNA form, the CDR3 reads TGTGCCAGCAGCTTAGGGCAGGACACCGGGGAGCTGTTTTTT. Its translation: CASSLGQDTGELFF.